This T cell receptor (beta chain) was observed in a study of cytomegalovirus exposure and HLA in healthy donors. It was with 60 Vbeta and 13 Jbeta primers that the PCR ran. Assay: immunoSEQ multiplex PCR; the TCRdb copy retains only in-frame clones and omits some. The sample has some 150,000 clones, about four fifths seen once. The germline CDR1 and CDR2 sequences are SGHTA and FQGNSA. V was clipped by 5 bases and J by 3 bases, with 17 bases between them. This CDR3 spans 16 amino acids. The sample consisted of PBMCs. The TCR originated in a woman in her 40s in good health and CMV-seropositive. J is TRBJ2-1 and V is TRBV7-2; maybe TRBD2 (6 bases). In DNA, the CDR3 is TGTGCCAGCAGCCCCCCCGGCGGGGCCTACTACAATGAGCAGTTCTTC. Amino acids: CASSPPGGAYYNEQFF.